This entry lists 2 T cell receptor beta chains sequenced from one sample in a study of blood T cell repertoires in COVID-19. Sequencing used immunoSEQ multiplex PCR; TCRdb keeps in-frame clones, though not all of them. The sample includes approximately 99,000 clones, 79% of them seen just once. Sequences were obtained from peripheral blood. Every receptor here comes from a woman older than 75 with active or convalescent COVID-19.

The chain combines TRBV3-1 (or the pseudogene TRBV3-2) with TRBJ2-1, with 13 bases fitting TRBD2. The CDR3 contains 17 residues. CDR1 and CDR2 (germline): LGHDT, YNNKEL (reference sequence). The junction had 5 bases not matched to a gene; V was cut back by 0 bases and J by 6 bases. The CDR3 here is CASSQEVLAGGGNEQFF. CDR3 bases: TGTGCCAGCAGCCAAGAGGTACTAGCGGGAGGGGGCAATGAGCAGTTCTTC.

In DNA form, the CDR3 reads TGCGCCAGCAGGGGTTCGGGACAGCAGGATCAGCCCCAGCATTTT. Its protein product is CASRGSGQQDQPQHF. V gene TRBV10-2 combines with J gene TRBJ1-5; TRBD1 agrees at 7 bases. The V gene's germline CDR1 is WSHSY and CDR2 SAAADI. The junction had 10 bases not matched to a gene; V was cut back by 6 bases and J by 5 bases. The CDR3 is made up of 15 amino acids.